This T cell receptor beta chain was documented in a study of T cell responses to AZD1222 COVID-19 vaccine. General study results and limits: Sampled repertoires all dated from after the peak T cell response.

Unmatched junction bases numbered 8, after V lost 0 bases and J lost 7 bases. In germline, CDR1 is MNHEY, CDR2 SVGAGI. The CDR3 has 15 amino acids. For this clone: What it binds is not known.

TCRdb's table, derived via immunoSEQ multiplex PCR, lists solely in-frame clones and lacks some. Found here are 130,000 or so clones, about 90% of them singletons; the top ten hold 5% to 5.5%. The sequence was obtained from an adult in good health. Sequenced material: peripheral blood, taken on day 0 of AZD1222 vaccination. This chain uses TRBV6-5 with TRBJ2-7; 8 bases are shared with TRBD2. CDR3 coding DNA: TGTGCCAGCAGTTACTCTTGGACTAGCCCCCTGGAGCAGTACTTC. Protein: CASSYSWTSPLEQYF.